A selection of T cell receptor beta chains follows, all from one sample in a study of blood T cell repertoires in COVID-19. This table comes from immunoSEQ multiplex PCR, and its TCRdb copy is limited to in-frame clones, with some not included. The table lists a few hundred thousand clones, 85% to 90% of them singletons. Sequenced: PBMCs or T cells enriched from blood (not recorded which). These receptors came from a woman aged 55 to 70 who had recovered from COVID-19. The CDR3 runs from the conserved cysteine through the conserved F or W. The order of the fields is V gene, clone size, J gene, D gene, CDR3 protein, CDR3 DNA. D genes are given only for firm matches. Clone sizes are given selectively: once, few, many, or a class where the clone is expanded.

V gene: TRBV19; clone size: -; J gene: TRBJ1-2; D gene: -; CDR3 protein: CASSSQGWGYTF; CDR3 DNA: TGTGCCAGTAGTTCCCAGGGTTGGGGCTACACCTTC
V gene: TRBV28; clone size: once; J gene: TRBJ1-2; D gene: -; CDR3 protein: CASSFQVNYGYTF; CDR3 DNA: TGTGCCAGCAGTTTCCAGGTTAACTATGGCTACACCTTC
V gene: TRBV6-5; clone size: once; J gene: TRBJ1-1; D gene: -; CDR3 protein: CASSYAAEIMNTEAFF; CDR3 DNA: TGTGCCAGCAGTTACGCGGCAGAGATCATGAACACTGAAGCTTTCTTT
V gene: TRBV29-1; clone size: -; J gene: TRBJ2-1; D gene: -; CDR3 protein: CSVEGGNGNEQFF; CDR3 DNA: TGCAGCGTTGAAGGCGGGAACGGCAATGAGCAGTTCTTC
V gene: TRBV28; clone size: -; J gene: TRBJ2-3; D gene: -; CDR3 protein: CASSFPNRITDTQYF; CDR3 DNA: TGTGCCAGCAGTTTCCCCAACAGAATCACAGATACGCAGTATTTT
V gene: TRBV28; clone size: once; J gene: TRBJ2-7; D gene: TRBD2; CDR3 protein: CASSLSGWRGGSYEQYF; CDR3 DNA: TGTGCCAGCAGTTTAAGTGGTTGGCGGGGAGGGTCCTACGAGCAGTACTTC
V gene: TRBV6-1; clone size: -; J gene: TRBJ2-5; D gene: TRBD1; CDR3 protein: CASSEGTGEETQYF; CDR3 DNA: TGTGCCAGCAGTGAGGGGACAGGGGAAGAGACCCAGTACTTC
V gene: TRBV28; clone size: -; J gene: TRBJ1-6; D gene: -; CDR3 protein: CASSLQLNSPLHF; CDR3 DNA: TGTGCCAGCAGTTTACAGTTAAATTCACCCCTCCACTTT
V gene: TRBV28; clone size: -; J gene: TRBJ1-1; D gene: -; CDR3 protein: CASSSPDRYTEAFF; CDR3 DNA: TGTGCCAGCAGTTCCCCCGACAGATACACTGAAGCTTTCTTT
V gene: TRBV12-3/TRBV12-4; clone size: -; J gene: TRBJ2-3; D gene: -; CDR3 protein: CASGGLTDTQYF; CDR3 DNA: TGTGCCAGTGGGGGCCTCACAGATACGCAGTATTTT
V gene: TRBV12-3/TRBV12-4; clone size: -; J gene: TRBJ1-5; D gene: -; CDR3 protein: CASSPGREQPQHF; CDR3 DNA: TGTGCCAGCAGCCCCGGGAGGGAACAGCCCCAGCATTTT
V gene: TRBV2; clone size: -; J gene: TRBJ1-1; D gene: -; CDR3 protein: CASSVTGRTEAFF; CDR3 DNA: TGTGCCAGCAGTGTAACAGGGCGCACTGAAGCTTTCTTT
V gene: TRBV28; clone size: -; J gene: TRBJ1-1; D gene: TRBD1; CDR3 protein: CASSSPDRVRFF; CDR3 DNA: TGTGCCAGCAGTTCCCCTGACAGGGTGCGGTTCTTT
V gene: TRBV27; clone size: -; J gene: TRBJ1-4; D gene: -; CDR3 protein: CASSLQGGNEKLFF; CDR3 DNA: TGTGCCAGCAGTTTACAGGGAGGTAATGAAAAACTGTTTTTT
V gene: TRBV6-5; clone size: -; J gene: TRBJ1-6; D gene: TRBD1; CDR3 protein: CATRTGAYSPLHF; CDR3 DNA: TGTGCCACCCGGACAGGGGCGTATTCACCCCTCCACTTT
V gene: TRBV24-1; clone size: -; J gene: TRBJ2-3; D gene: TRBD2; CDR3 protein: CATSDLSGTYF; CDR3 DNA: TGTGCCACCAGTGACCTTAGCGGGACGTATTTT
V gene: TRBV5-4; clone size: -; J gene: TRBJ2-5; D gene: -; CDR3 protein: CASSLSSSEETQYF; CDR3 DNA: TGTGCCAGCAGCTTAAGTAGTAGCGAAGAGACCCAGTACTTC
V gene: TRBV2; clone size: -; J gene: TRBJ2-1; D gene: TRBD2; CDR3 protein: CASMVTSGNPNEQFF; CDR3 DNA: TGTGCCAGCATGGTTACTAGCGGGAATCCCAATGAGCAGTTCTTC
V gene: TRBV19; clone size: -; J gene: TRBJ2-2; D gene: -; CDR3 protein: CASSIVQAGRWGGELFF; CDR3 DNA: TGTGCCAGTAGTATAGTTCAAGCGGGCCGCTGGGGCGGGGAGCTGTTTTTT
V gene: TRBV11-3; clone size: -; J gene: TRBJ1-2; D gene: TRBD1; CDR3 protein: CASSRTGGGTTNYGYTF; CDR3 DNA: TGTGCCAGCAGCCGGACAGGGGGAGGGACCACTAACTATGGCTACACCTTC
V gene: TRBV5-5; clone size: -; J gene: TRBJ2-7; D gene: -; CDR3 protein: CASSPTGRVEYF; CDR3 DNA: TGTGCCAGCAGCCCGACGGGCAGGGTAGAGTACTTC
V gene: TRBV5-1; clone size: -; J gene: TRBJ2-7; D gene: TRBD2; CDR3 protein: CASSTVAGSSYEQYF; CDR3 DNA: TGCGCCAGCAGCACCGTAGCGGGTAGCTCCTACGAGCAGTACTTC
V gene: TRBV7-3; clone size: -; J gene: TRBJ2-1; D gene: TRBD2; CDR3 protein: CASSPAGSGRMKFF; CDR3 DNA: TGTGCCAGCAGCCCCGCAGGGAGCGGGAGAATGAAGTTCTTC
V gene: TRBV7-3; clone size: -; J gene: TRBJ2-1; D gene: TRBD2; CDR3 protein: CASSLIRRAGGYNEQFF; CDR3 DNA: TGTGCCAGCAGCTTAATACGTCGGGCGGGAGGGTACAATGAGCAGTTCTTC
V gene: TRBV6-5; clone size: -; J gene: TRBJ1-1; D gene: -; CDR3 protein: CASSNYRGTEAFF; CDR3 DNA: TGTGCCAGCAGTAACTATAGGGGAACTGAAGCTTTCTTT
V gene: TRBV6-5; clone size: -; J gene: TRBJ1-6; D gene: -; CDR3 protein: CASSLQVYNSPLHF; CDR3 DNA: TGTGCCAGCAGTTTACAGGTTTATAATTCACCCCTCCACTTT
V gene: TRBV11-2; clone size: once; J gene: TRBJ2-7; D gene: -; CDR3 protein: CASSLPQGSEQYF; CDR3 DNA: TGTGCCAGCAGCCTACCACAGGGCTCCGAGCAGTACTTC
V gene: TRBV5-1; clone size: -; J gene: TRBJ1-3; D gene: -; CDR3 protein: CASSPAGSPGNTIYF; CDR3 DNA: TGCGCCAGCAGCCCGGCAGGGTCCCCTGGAAACACCATATATTTT
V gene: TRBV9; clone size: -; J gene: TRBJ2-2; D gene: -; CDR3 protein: CASSPRPGWDTGELFF; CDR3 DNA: TGTGCCAGCAGCCCCCGACCAGGGTGGGACACCGGGGAGCTGTTTTTT
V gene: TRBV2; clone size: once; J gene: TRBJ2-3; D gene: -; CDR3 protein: CASSEVGQGTQYF; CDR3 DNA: TGTGCCAGCAGTGAAGTTGGGCAGGGAACGCAGTATTTT
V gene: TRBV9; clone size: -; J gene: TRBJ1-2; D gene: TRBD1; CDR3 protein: CASSVTGTDYGYTF; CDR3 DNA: TGTGCCAGCAGCGTAACAGGGACAGATTATGGCTACACCTTC
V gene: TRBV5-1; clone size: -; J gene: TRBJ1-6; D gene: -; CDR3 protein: CASSFLFNSPLHF; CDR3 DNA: TGCGCCAGCAGCTTCCTTTTTAATTCACCCCTCCACTTT
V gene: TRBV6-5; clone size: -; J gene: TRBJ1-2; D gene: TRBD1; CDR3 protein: CASRYDYRGKGYGYTF; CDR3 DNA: TGTGCCAGCAGATACGATTACAGGGGGAAGGGCTATGGCTACACCTTC
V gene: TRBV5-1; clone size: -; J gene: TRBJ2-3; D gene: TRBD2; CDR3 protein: CASSLGTSGGTDTQYF; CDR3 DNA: TGCGCCAGCAGCCTAGGGACTAGCGGGGGCACAGATACGCAGTATTTT
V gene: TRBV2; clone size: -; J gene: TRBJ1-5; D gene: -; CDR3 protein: CASRTVGSQGGNQPQHF; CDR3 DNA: TGTGCCAGCAGAACTGTTGGTTCGCAGGGCGGCAATCAGCCCCAGCATTTT
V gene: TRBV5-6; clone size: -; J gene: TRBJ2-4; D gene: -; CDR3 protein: CASSPTRVTKNIQYF; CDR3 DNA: TGTGCCAGCAGCCCCACTAGGGTTACCAAAAACATTCAGTACTTC
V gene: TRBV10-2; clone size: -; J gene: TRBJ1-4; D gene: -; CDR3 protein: CASSAGLEKLFF; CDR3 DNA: TGCGCCAGCAGTGCAGGGCTCGAAAAACTGTTTTTT
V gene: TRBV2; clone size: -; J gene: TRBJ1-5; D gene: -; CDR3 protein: CASSEGNQPQHF; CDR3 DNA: TGTGCCAGCAGCGAGGGCAATCAGCCCCAGCATTTT
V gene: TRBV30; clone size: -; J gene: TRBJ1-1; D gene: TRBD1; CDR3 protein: CAWRGQGFSAEAFF; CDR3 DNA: TGTGCCTGGAGGGGACAGGGATTCTCGGCTGAAGCTTTCTTT
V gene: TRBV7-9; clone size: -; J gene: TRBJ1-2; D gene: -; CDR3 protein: CASSFAGSYGYTF; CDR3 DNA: TGTGCCAGCAGCTTCGCAGGCTCCTATGGCTACACCTTC
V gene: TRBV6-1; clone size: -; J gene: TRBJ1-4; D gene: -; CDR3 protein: CASSEAKSNFNEKLFF; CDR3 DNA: TGTGCCAGCAGTGAAGCGAAGAGTAATTTTAATGAAAAACTGTTTTTT
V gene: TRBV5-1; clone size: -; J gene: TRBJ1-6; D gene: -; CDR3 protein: CASRGGGDNSPLHF; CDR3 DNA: TGCGCCAGCCGGGGGGGCGGAGACAATTCACCCCTCCACTTT
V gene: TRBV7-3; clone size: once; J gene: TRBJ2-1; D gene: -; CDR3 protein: CASSSSGTYGDEQFF; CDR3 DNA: TGTGCCAGCAGCTCCTCCGGGACTTATGGCGATGAGCAGTTCTTC
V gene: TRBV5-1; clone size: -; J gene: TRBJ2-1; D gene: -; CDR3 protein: CASSLGLFNEQFF; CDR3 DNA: TGCGCCAGCAGCTTGGGACTATTCAATGAGCAGTTCTTC
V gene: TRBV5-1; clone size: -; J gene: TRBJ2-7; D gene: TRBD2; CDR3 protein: CASSLGLAGGDREQYF; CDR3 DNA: TGCGCCAGCAGCTTGGGACTAGCGGGGGGAGATCGGGAGCAGTACTTC
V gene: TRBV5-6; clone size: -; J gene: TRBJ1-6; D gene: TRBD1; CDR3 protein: CASRQGSSYNSPLHF; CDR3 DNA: TGTGCCAGCAGACAGGGGAGCTCCTATAATTCACCCCTCCACTTT
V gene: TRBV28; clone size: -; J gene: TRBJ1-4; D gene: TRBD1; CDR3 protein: CASSFPGQSNEKLFF; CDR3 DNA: TGTGCCAGCAGTTTCCCGGGACAGAGTAATGAAAAACTGTTTTTT
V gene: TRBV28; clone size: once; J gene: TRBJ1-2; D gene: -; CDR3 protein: CASQGTGRNYGYTF; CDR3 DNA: TGTGCCAGCCAAGGAACCGGGAGGAACTATGGCTACACCTTC
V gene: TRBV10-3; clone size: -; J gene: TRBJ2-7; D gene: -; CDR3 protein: CAISEISEQYF; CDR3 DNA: TGTGCCATCAGTGAGATCAGTGAGCAGTACTTC